This TCR beta chain appears in the sequencing data of a study of cytomegalovirus exposure and HLA in healthy donors. Looking at the study overall: Most donors, roughly 84% of 398 genotyped, fell in the Caucasian-associated ancestry cluster.

Of note for this clone: Its antigen is not known.

The germline gives CDR1 SGHDT, CDR2 YYEEEE. V lost 4 bases, J lost 7 bases, and 21 bases lay in between. The CDR3 is made up of 15 amino acids. Study-level findings and limits: There were 164 TCR beta chains listed as cytomegalovirus-associated. The CMV antigen specificity of a few CMV-associated chains was confirmed through in vitro analysis.

Amplification used 60 Vbeta primers and 13 Jbeta primers. The repertoire was sequenced with immunoSEQ multiplex PCR; TCRdb's copy has only in-frame clones and lacks some. The sample lists 180,000 or so clones; around 75% were seen once. The TCR sequence derives from a woman aged 40-49 years in good health and CMV-seropositive. The sequenced sample was PBMCs. J is TRBJ2-7 and V is TRBV5-6; a possible D gene is TRBD2 (6 bases). The CDR3 nucleotides read TGTGCCAGCAGCCTGTCACCTATGCCGGGAGCGGAGCAGTACTTC. Residues: CASSLSPMPGAEQYF.